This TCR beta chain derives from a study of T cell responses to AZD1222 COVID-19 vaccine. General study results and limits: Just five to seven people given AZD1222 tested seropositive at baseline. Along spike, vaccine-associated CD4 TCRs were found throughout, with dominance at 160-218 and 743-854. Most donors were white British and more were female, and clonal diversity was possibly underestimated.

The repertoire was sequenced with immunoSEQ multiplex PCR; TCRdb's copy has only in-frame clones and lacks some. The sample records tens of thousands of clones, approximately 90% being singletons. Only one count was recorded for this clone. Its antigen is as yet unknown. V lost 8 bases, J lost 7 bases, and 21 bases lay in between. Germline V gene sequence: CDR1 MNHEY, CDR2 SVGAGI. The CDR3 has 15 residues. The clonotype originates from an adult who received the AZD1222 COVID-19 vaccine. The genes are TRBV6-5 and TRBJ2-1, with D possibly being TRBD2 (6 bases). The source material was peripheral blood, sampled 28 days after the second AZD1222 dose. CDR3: CASGTLGGKRNEQFF. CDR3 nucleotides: TGTGCCAGCGGGACGTTAGGCGGGAAACGAAATGAGCAGTTCTTC.